The 21 T cell receptor beta chains below were found in one sample sequenced in a study of blood T cell repertoires in COVID-19. Method: immunoSEQ multiplex PCR; TCRdb's copy keeps in-frame clones and lacks some. The sample lists approximately 270,000 clones, 70% to 90% occurring once. The sequencing input was PBMCs or T cells enriched from blood (not recorded which). All receptors derive from a woman aged 45-65 years who had recovered from COVID-19.

The chain uses TRBV6-6 and TRBJ1-4; D unresolved. The CDR3 runs to 13 residues. V shed 4 bases and J shed 4 bases, with 7 bases lying between them. Looked up from germline, CDR1 is MNHNY and CDR2 is SVGAGI (reference sequence). The CDR3: CASSLTYNEKLFF. CDR3 DNA sequence: TGTGCCAGCAGTTTAACTTATAATGAAAAACTGTTTTTT.

The chain joins TRBV7-6 to TRBJ2-1; TRBD2 aligns across 8 bases. The germline CDR1 and CDR2 sequences are SGHVS and FNYEAQ. The CDR3 covers 19 residues. Trimming cost V 0 bases and J 0 bases; bases outside gene matches: 10. For the CDR3, the DNA is TGTGCCAGCAGCTTAGCGTCTTTCAGCGGGAGTCGCTCCTACAATGAGCAGTTCTTC. Translated: CASSLASFSGSRSYNEQFF. Together with reference TRBV7-6 and TRBJ2-1, the CDR3 gives the full variable domain: GAGVSQSPRYKVTKRGQDVALRCDPISGHVSLYWYRQALGQGPEFLTYFNYEAQQDKSGLPNDRFSAERPEGSISTLTIQRTEQRDSAMYRCASSLASFSGSRSYNEQFFGPGTRLTVL.

A few counts support this clone. V and J are TRBV10-3 and TRBJ2-7; no clear D gene. The CDR3 is made up of 12 amino acids. The V end was cut by 5 bases, the J end by 2 bases, with 7 bases between. Germline V gene lookup returns CDR1 ENHRY and CDR2 SYGVKD. CDR3 region: CAISPGPYEQYF. CDR3 coding DNA: TGTGCCATCAGTCCAGGCCCCTACGAGCAGTACTTC.

The chain employs TRBV30 and TRBJ2-5, with 13 positions matching TRBD2. Trimming removed 4 bases from V and 5 bases from J; junction bases left unmatched: 10. The germline gives CDR1 GTSNPN, CDR2 SVGIG (reference sequence). The CDR3 is 16 residues long. For the CDR3, the DNA is TGTGCCTGGACTATTGGACTAGCGGGAGTGAGTGAGACCCAGTACTTC. Its translation is CAWTIGLAGVSETQYF.

The chain uses TRBV28 and TRBJ2-7, with D perhaps matching TRBD1 (6 bases). Germline CDR1 and CDR2: MDHEN and SYDVKM. CDR3 length: 13 residues. The germline V and J ends were trimmed by 6 bases and 6 bases, with 15 bases remaining between them. The CDR3 sequence is CASSLDTGSEQYF. CDR3 bases: TGTGCCAGCAGCCTCGATACAGGGTCCGAGCAGTACTTC.

The J gene is TRBJ2-7, the V gene TRBV3-1 (or the pseudogene TRBV3-2); 10 bases fit TRBD2. Unmatched junction bases numbered 10, after V lost 1 base and J lost 7 bases. The CDR3 is made up of 16 amino acids. CDR1 and CDR2 from the germline V gene are LGHDT and YNNKEL (reference sequence). The CDR3 region is CASSQAASGSLREQYF. The CDR3 DNA is TGTGCCAGCAGCCAAGCCGCTAGCGGGAGTTTGAGGGAGCAGTACTTC.

The chain is built from TRBV6-1 and TRBJ2-1; D call uncertain. V lost 3 bases and J lost 1, with 13 bases in between. CDR1 is MNHNS and CDR2 is SASEGT in the germline V gene. There are 16 residues in the CDR3. The CDR3 here is CASSDFTEQSYNEQFF. Written as DNA, the CDR3 is TGTGCCAGCAGTGACTTCACAGAACAATCCTACAATGAGCAGTTCTTC.

This clone was counted a few times. The rearrangement uses TRBV27 and TRBJ1-6, with a tentative D call TRBD1 (6 bases). Trimming pared 9 bases from V and 0 bases from J, leaving 21 bases between. Germline V gene lookup returns CDR1 MNHEY and CDR2 SMNVEV (reference sequence). The CDR3 has 18 amino acids. This chain's CDR3 is CASAPGAPRGSYNSPLHF. CDR3 in DNA: TGTGCCAGTGCACCAGGGGCCCCTCGGGGCTCCTATAATTCACCCCTCCACTTT.

The V call is TRBV5-1, the J call TRBJ2-3; 13 positions agree with TRBD2. Losses at the gene ends were 4 bases for V and 5 bases for J; bases not matched to a gene: 7. Germline CDR1 SGHRS, CDR2 YFSETQ. CDR3 length: 16 amino acids. Here the CDR3 reads CASSTLAGGLLDTQYF. CDR3 nucleotides: TGCGCCAGCAGCACACTAGCGGGAGGGCTCTTAGATACGCAGTATTTT. Together with reference TRBV5-1 and TRBJ2-3, the CDR3 gives the full variable domain: KAGVTQTPRYLIKTRGQQVTLSCSPISGHRSVSWYQQTPGQGLQFLFEYFSETQRNKGNFPGRFSGRQFSNSRSEMNVSTLELGDSALYLCASSTLAGGLLDTQYFGPGTRLTVL.

The rearrangement uses TRBV4-2 and TRBJ2-1, with TRBD1 identical over 11 bases. The CDR3 sequence is 16 residues long. The germline V gene encodes CDR1 LGHNA and CDR2 YNFKEQ. Losses at the gene ends were 5 bases for V and 6 bases for J; bases not matched to a gene: 9. The CDR3 reads CASSVSGTGGPNEQFF. The CDR3 DNA follows: TGTGCCAGCAGCGTTTCCGGGACAGGGGGACCCAATGAGCAGTTCTTC.

The V and J genes are TRBV6-5 and TRBJ1-2, with a possible D match to TRBD1 (6 bases). This CDR3 is 15 amino acids long. Per the germline V gene, CDR1 is MNHEY and CDR2 is SVGAGI. V was pared by 7 bases and J by 1 base, with 16 bases between. CDR3 residues: CASTPRQAFNYGYTF. Written as DNA, the CDR3 is TGTGCCAGCACCCCACGACAGGCCTTTAACTATGGCTACACCTTC.

The DNA of the CDR3 is TGTGCCAGCACAGCTACAGGGACTAGCGCGCAGTATTTT. This encodes CASTATGTSAQYF. V and J are TRBV2 and TRBJ2-3; 10 nucleotides line up with TRBD2. Germline trimming cut 7 bases from V and 10 bases from J; bases unmatched to any gene: 8. Germline V gene lookup returns CDR1 SNHLY and CDR2 FYNNEI. This CDR3 is built from 13 residues.

This chain links TRBV7-9 with TRBJ2-7, with a weak D call TRBD2 (6 bases). The CDR3 is 16 residues long. Germline-derived CDR1 and CDR2 are SEHNR and FQNEAQ (reference sequence). V gave up 1 base and J gave up 2 bases, with 15 bases separating them. In DNA, the CDR3 is TGTGCCAGCAGCTTAGACCTGGGGGGTTTCGCCTACGAGCAGTACTTC. Amino acid sequence: CASSLDLGGFAYEQYF. Filled out from reference TRBV7-9 and TRBJ2-7, the complete variable domain reads DTGVSQNPRHKITKRGQNVTFRCDPISEHNRLYWYRQTLGQGPEFLTYFQNEAQLEKSRLLSDRFSAERPKGSFSTLEIQRTEQGDSAMYLCASSLDLGGFAYEQYFGPGTRLTVT.

The J gene is TRBJ2-7, the V gene TRBV29-1; the D is unclear. Germline V gene data show CDR1 as SQVTM and CDR2 as ANQGSEA. The V end was cut by 4 bases, the J end by 4 bases, with 17 bases between. The CDR3 totals 14 residues. CDR3 residues: CSVGSDGFGYEQYF. CDR3 nucleotides: TGCAGCGTTGGATCTGACGGGTTTGGGTACGAGCAGTACTTC.

V gene TRBV14 combines with J gene TRBJ1-2, with TRBD1 matching over 10 bases. With 2 bases clipped from V and 7 bases from J, the junction kept 4 bases outside the gene matches. Per the germline V gene, CDR1 is SGHDN and CDR2 is FVKESK. The CDR3 is made up of 14 amino acids. CDR3 sequence reads: CASSQRDRGFGYTF. In nucleotides, the CDR3 is TGTGCCAGCAGCCAAAGGGACAGGGGTTTTGGCTACACCTTC.

Here the CDR3 DNA reads TGTGCCAGCCGAGATTCCTACGAGCAGTACTTC. Protein product: CASRDSYEQYF. The V and J genes are TRBV28 and TRBJ2-7; D not resolved. The V end was cut by 8 bases, the J end by 1 base, with 6 bases between. Germline V gives CDR1 MDHEN, CDR2 SYDVKM. This CDR3 is built from 11 residues.

The V and J genes are TRBV6-5 and TRBJ1-1; D is possibly TRBD1 (5 bases). Germline V gene data show CDR1 as MNHEY and CDR2 as SVGAGI. CDR3 length equals 15 residues. V gave up 2 bases and J gave up 5 bases, with 15 bases separating them. The CDR3 loop reads CASSYDGAGWTEAFF. CDR3 DNA sequence: TGTGCCAGCAGTTACGATGGGGCAGGGTGGACTGAAGCTTTCTTT.

A word on this clone: At the DNA level, this CDR3 is encoded by other sequences in the same sample as well. The gene calls are TRBV27 and TRBJ2-7, with D perhaps TRBD1 (5 bases). Germline V gene sequence: CDR1 MNHEY, CDR2 SMNVEV (reference sequence). This CDR3 comprises 16 residues. Trimming shortened V by 4 bases and J by 0 bases, and 16 bases separated the two germline ends. The CDR3 protein is CASSSLDTRSSYEQYF. The CDR3 region has the DNA TGTGCCAGCAGTTCCCTGGACACGAGGAGCTCCTACGAGCAGTACTTC.

The chain uses TRBV2 and TRBJ2-7; weak D call: TRBD1 (5 bases). Germline CDR1 reads SNHLY; CDR2 reads FYNNEI. CDR3 length: 16 residues. Between the trimmed V and J ends, which lost 1 base and 1 base, there was a span of 14 bases. Here the CDR3 reads CASSEEGAPGSYEQYF. CDR3 coding DNA: TGTGCCAGCAGTGAAGAAGGGGCGCCCGGATCCTACGAGCAGTACTTC.

This clone was seen a few times. V gene TRBV13 combines with J gene TRBJ1-1; tentative D call: TRBD1 (6 bases). The CDR3 loop spans 14 amino acids. Germline CDR1 reads PRHDT; CDR2 reads FYEKMQ (reference sequence). V was cut by 6 bases and J by 5 bases, with 16 bases left in between. CDR3 amino acids: CASSLYTGSTEAFF. The CDR3 nucleotides read TGTGCCAGCAGTTTATATACAGGGAGTACTGAAGCTTTCTTT.

The chain joins TRBV25-1 to TRBJ1-1; 8 bases are shared with TRBD1. The length of the CDR3 is 13 residues. Per germline, CDR1 MGHDK and CDR2 SYGVNS. V lost 6 bases and J lost 4; bases outside the gene matches: 4. As DNA, the CDR3 is TGTGCCAGCAGGCCCACAGGGGGCACTGAAGCTTTCTTT. Translating it yields CASRPTGGTEAFF.